Shown below are 19 T cell receptor beta chains from a single sample sequenced in a study of blood T cell repertoires in COVID-19. The repertoire was sequenced with immunoSEQ multiplex PCR; TCRdb's copy has only in-frame clones and lacks some. The sample shows a few hundred thousand clones, approximately 88% of them seen only once. Sample: peripheral blood. The receptors come from a woman aged 45 to 65 with COVID-19, enrolled during active disease.

The V call is TRBV2, the J call TRBJ2-7; TRBD1 matches 9 bases. Trimming took 5 bases from V and 2 from J; bases not matched to a gene: 4. Germline V CDR1 and CDR2: SNHLY, FYNNEI. The CDR3 runs 14 residues. The CDR3 region is CASSWGTGTYEQYF. The CDR3 nucleotides read TGTGCCAGCAGTTGGGGGACAGGGACCTACGAGCAGTACTTC.

The rearrangement uses TRBV12-2 and TRBJ2-1; the table's D gene call, TRBD1, was not cross checked with the DNA. TRBV12-2 is flagged as a pseudogene. CDR3 length equals 20 residues. CDR3 DNA: TGTGCAAGTCGCTTAAAGCGTCCGTCAGGGGGACCGAGCTCCTACAATGAGCAGTTCTTC. It is translated as CASRLKRPSGGPSSYNEQFF.

The chain is built from TRBV11-3 and TRBJ2-1; 9 nucleotides line up with TRBD2. The V gene end was trimmed by 2 bases and the J gene end by 8 bases; junction bases not matched to a gene: 7. Germline CDR1 and CDR2: SGHNT and YENEEA. The CDR3 sequence is 15 residues long. The CDR3 reads CASSLLRGGQDEQFF. As DNA, the CDR3 is TGTGCCAGCAGCTTACTGCGGGGGGGCCAGGATGAGCAGTTCTTC.

This clone was observed a few times. V gene TRBV27 combines with J gene TRBJ1-5; 8 nucleotides line up with TRBD1. Trimming cost V 5 bases and J 3 bases; bases outside gene matches: 3. The germline CDR1 and CDR2 sequences are MNHEY and SMNVEV (reference sequence). The CDR3 length is 14 residues. The CDR3 is CASSPGQVNQPQHF. The DNA for the CDR3 is TGTGCCAGCAGTCCGGGACAGGTCAATCAGCCCCAGCATTTT.

The chain's CDR3 is CASNLPGDEKLFF. The CDR3 bases are TGCGCCAGCAACCTACCGGGGGATGAAAAACTGTTTTTT. The chain has TRBV4-1 and TRBJ1-4; perhaps TRBD1 as D (5 bases). Looked up from germline, CDR1 is MGHRA and CDR2 is YSYEKL. This CDR3 region has 13 residues. Deletions cut 7 bases from V and 6 bases from J, with 12 bases between.

This clone was seen just once. The CDR3, as DNA: TGTGCCTCCCAGGCTGTGACCGGGGAGCTGTTTTTT. Protein: CASQAVTGELFF. This chain connects TRBV6-5 to TRBJ2-2, with D hard to call. CDR1 and CDR2 (germline): MNHEY, SVGAGI. This CDR3 has 12 residues. Trimming took off 11 bases at V and 5 bases at J, with 12 bases between the two ends.

The chain links TRBV4-2 to TRBJ2-3, with 7 positions matching TRBD2. This CDR3 contains 15 residues. CDR1 and CDR2 from the germline V gene are LGHNA and YNFKEQ. The J segment lost 2 bases and the V segment lost 4 bases, leaving 6 bases of the junction unmatched. The CDR3 sequence is CASSLPGGDTDTQYF. In DNA, the CDR3 is TGTGCCAGCAGCCTTCCGGGGGGTGACACAGATACGCAGTATTTT.

This clone has just a few counts. V is TRBV27 and J is TRBJ1-2; 9 nucleotides align to TRBD1. Germline trimming cut 10 bases from V and 3 bases from J; bases unmatched to any gene: 9. Germline lookup yields CDR1 MNHEY and CDR2 SMNVEV (reference sequence). The CDR3 is 14 residues long. The CDR3 nucleotides are TGTGCCATCCGTTATGACAGGGGGGACTATGGCTACACCTTC. It codes for CAIRYDRGDYGYTF.

The CDR3 bases are TGTGCCAGCACCCATCTGGGGGGACCCTTGGGCTACACCTTC. This gives the protein CASTHLGGPLGYTF. This chain links TRBV21-1 with TRBJ1-2. TRBV21-1 is annotated as a pseudogene. The CDR3 is 14 amino acids.

J is TRBJ1-4 and V is TRBV19; the D is unclear. Deletions cut 3 bases from V and 8 bases from J, with 13 bases between. This CDR3 is built from 14 residues. From germline, CDR1 is LNHDA and CDR2 SQIVND (reference sequence). Here the CDR3 DNA reads TGTGCCAGTAGTATCTCAGACGGAGGGGAAAAACTGTTTTTT. It yields the protein CASSISDGGEKLFF.

V usage is TRBV4-1 and J usage is TRBJ1-6; tentative D call: TRBD1 (6 bases). The ends were cut back, 4 bases at V and 12 bases at J, with 19 bases in the middle. CDR1 is MGHRA, CDR2 YSYEKL, per germline. This CDR3 region has 15 residues. This CDR3 reads CASSPGGQGHLPLHF. In nucleotides, the CDR3 is TGCGCCAGCAGCCCCGGGGGGCAGGGGCATTTACCCCTCCACTTT.

V is TRBV7-4 and J is TRBJ2-7, with TRBD1 identical over 10 bases. With V trimmed by 5 bases and J by 8 bases, 9 bases remained unmatched. Per germline, CDR1 SGHVT and CDR2 SQSDAQ. The CDR3 extends over 14 amino acids. CDR3 residues: CASSRDRGIYQQYF. The DNA for the CDR3 is TGTGCCAGCAGCCGGGACAGGGGTATTTATCAGCAGTACTTC.

This clone occurred once. The rearrangement uses TRBV6-6 and TRBJ1-1; TRBD1 matches 7 bases. This CDR3 region has 16 residues. Trimming took 0 bases from V and 2 from J; bases not matched to a gene: 6. Per the germline V gene, CDR1 is MNHNY and CDR2 is SVGAGI (reference sequence). CDR3 region: CASSYSRRDSNTEAFF. The DNA for the CDR3 is TGTGCCAGCAGTTACTCGCGTAGGGACAGTAACACTGAAGCTTTCTTT.

The chain combines TRBV10-1 with TRBJ1-1; possible D gene TRBD1, 6 bases. This CDR3 region has 17 residues. V lost 0 bases and J 4 bases, leaving 18 bases between the germline ends. In germline, CDR1 is WNHNN, CDR2 SYGVQD (reference sequence). CDR3 region: CASSESSAGDHFTEAFF. CDR3 in DNA: TGCGCCAGCAGTGAGTCGAGTGCAGGGGACCACTTCACTGAAGCTTTCTTT.

The chain is built from TRBV2 and TRBJ1-2; perhaps TRBD1 as D (6 bases). Germline assignment: CDR1 SNHLY and CDR2 FYNNEI. There are 13 residues in the CDR3. The V end lost 3 bases, the J end lost 4 bases, and 9 bases lay between the germline ends. The CDR3 spells CASSEDSFYGYTF. CDR3 nucleotide sequence: TGTGCCAGCAGTGAGGACAGCTTCTATGGCTACACCTTC.

The chain has TRBV3-1 (or the pseudogene TRBV3-2) and TRBJ1-1; D not resolved. Between the trimmed V and J ends, which lost 2 bases and 4 bases, there was a span of 20 bases. The CDR3 runs to 17 residues. Germline assignment: CDR1 LGHDT and CDR2 YNNKEL (reference sequence). The CDR3 DNA sequence: TGTGCCAGCAGCCAACGGGGTCTGGGGAGGCGGAGCACTGAAGCTTTCTTT. Protein sequence: CASSQRGLGRRSTEAFF.

The J gene is TRBJ2-1, the V gene TRBV6-1; TRBD2 agrees at 9 bases. V gave up 4 bases and J gave up 7 bases; unmatched junction bases: 11. The CDR3 is 16 residues long. Germline V gene data show CDR1 as MNHNS and CDR2 as SASEGT. CDR3 in amino acids: CASSALQRGARNEQFF. The CDR3 DNA follows: TGTGCCAGCAGTGCCCTACAGCGGGGGGCGAGGAATGAGCAGTTCTTC.

The chain couples TRBV9 to TRBJ2-7; 11 nucleotides agree with TRBD2. This CDR3 region has 18 residues. Germline V gene sequence: CDR1 SGDLS, CDR2 YYNGEE. The V segment lost 0 bases and the J segment 1 base; nucleotides outside the gene matches: 9. CDR3 DNA: TGTGCCAGCAGCGTAGCGTCAGGACTAGCGGGTCCTTCCTACGAGCAGTACTTC. It is translated as CASSVASGLAGPSYEQYF.

This clone was found once. The chain joins TRBV5-5 to TRBJ2-1; perhaps TRBD2 as D (7 bases). The CDR3 extends over 16 amino acids. The germline V gene has CDR1 SGHKS and CDR2 YYEKEE (reference sequence). V was trimmed by 0 bases and J by 2 bases, leaving 12 bases between them. As DNA, the CDR3 is TGTGCCAGCAGCTTGGTGGCGGGGGCCGCCTACAATGAGCAGTTCTTC. Translated: CASSLVAGAAYNEQFF.